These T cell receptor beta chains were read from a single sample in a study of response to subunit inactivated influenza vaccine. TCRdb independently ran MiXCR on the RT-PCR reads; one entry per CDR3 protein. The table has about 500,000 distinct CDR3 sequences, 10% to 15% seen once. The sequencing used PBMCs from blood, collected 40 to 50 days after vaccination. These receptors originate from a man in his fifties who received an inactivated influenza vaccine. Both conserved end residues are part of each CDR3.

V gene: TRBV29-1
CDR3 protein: CSVGPDRRDTEAFF

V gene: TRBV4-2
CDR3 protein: CASSQVGILDRSSYEQYF

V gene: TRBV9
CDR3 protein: CASSVVLTGSSYNEQFF

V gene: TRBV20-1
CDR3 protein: CSARILSRTSGGGETQYF

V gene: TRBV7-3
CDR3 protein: CASSLSIGGANTGELFF

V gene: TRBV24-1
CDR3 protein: CATSETGPTDTQYF

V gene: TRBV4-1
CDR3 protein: CASSQAFYTGELFF

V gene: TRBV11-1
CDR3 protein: CASSKQGTNEQFF

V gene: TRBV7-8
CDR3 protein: CASSFRYGREFNNEQFF

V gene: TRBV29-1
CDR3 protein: CSGQEFADTQYF

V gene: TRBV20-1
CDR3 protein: CSAGPHPDSPNYGYTF

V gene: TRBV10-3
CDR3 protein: CATRPGTTQETQYF

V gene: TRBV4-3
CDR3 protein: CASSQDRIERGGEYSPLHF

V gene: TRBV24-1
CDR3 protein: CATSDSWQGGNEQYF

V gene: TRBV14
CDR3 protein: CASSQGTVYNEQFF

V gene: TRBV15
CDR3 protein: CATSRGSDSGANVLTF

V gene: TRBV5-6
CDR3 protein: CASSSQWTGSVYTEAFF

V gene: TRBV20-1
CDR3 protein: CCATIRLAGVNEQFF

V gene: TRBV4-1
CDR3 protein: CASSQHPEGDNSPLHF

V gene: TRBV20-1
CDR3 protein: CSARGLQGTYGYTF

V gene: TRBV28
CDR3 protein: CASSSQTSGYEQFF

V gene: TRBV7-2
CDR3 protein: CASSPDRDPRGGETQYF

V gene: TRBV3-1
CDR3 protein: CASSQGSIGELFF

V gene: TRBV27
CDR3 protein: CASSLSLAGLYEQYF

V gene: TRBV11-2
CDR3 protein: CASSLGGGPDSYF

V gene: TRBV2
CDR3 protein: CASRALAGVYEQYF

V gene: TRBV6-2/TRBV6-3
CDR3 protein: CASSWGHNTGELFF

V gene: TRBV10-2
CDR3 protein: CASSLTGAQEPQHF

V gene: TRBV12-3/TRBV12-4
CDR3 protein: CASSYRGYGYTF

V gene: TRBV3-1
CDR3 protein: CASSQVEGKRSYEQYF

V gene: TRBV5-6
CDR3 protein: CASSQKTTAYNEQFF

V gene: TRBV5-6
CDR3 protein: CASSLVTWDRGLEQYF

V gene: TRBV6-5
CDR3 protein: CASNAGDTQYF

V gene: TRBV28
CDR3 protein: CASSFQGAGTGELFF

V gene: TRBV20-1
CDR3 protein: CSASSGLTWGYTF

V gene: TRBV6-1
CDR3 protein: CASSKTGGDNSPLHF

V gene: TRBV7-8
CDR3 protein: CASSLLRASPLHF

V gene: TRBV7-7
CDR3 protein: CASSSDRAVAPLHF

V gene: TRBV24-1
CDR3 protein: CATSDLGVVVEGGSTEAFF

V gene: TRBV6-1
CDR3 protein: CASSPRGRGNYGYTF

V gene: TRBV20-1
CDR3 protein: CSASWTSGASTDTQYF

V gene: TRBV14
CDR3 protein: CASSYYIGGSYEQYF

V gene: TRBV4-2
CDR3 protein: CASSQDRGPGNTIYF

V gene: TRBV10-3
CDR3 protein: CAISPDRGASYEQYF

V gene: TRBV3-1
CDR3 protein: CASSPTKTRVQETQYF

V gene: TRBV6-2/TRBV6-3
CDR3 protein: CASTSGTFYEQYF

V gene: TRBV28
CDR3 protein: CASSRGVQETQYF

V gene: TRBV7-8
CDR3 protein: CASSNRDPASHEQYF

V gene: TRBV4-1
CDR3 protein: CASSQGTGGGTDTQYF

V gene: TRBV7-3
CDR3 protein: CASSRLAGGRNEQFF

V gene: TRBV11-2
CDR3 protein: CASSRDGGPIEQYF

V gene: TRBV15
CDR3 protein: CATSRDKGIQETQYF

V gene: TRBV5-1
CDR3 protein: CASSLRSQGSQQYF

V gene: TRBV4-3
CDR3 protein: CASSQYRGQYNEQFF

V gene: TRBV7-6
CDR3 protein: CASSRTRGTDTQYF

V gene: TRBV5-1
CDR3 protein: CASSAAGHRGYTF

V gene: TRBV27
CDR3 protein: CASSLSWVSGANVLTF

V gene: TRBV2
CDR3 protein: CASSIRGTGFTGELFF

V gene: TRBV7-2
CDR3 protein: CASSLTAGQGRYEQYF

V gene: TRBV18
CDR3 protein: CASSPGPPPNYGYTF